This entry features one TCR beta chain sequence. The target antigen is unknown. A second PCR of roughly 6 to 12 cycles used a sample-barcoded 5' primer and a J-beta primer mix. Every cDNA molecule carried a tag from a template-switch adaptor bearing 12 random nucleotides. One entry per CDR3 protein, called by TCRdb with MiXCR from the 5' RACE reads. The table includes 650,000 to 950,000 distinct CDR3 sequences, around 45% detected once. There are 16 residues in the CDR3. Trimming took 5 bases from V and 0 from J, leaving 16 bases between them. Germline loops: CDR1 SGHTA, CDR2 FQGTGA. The source of the sample is a study of blood T cells in healthy people across ages. Whenever a sample was processed, at least 6 million PBMCs were isolated. General study findings and limits: Both higher diversity and more naive CD4+ cells marked long-lived donors when set against aged donors.

The sequencing sample was made of blood. The genes are TRBV7-3 and TRBJ1-2; D gene ambiguous. The clonotype was recovered from a man aged 60 to 69 in good health. The CDR3 bases are TGTGCCAGCAGCCCTTCCGGACTGGTAGCTAACTATGGCTACACCTTC. It is translated as CASSPSGLVANYGYTF. The complete variable domain, with remaining parts taken from reference TRBV7-3 and TRBJ1-2, reads GAGVSQTPSNKVTEKGKYVELRCDPISGHTALYWYRQSLGQGPEFLIYFQGTGAADDSGLPNDRFFAVRPEGSVSTLKIQRTERGDSAVYLCASSPSGLVANYGYTFGSGTRLTVV.